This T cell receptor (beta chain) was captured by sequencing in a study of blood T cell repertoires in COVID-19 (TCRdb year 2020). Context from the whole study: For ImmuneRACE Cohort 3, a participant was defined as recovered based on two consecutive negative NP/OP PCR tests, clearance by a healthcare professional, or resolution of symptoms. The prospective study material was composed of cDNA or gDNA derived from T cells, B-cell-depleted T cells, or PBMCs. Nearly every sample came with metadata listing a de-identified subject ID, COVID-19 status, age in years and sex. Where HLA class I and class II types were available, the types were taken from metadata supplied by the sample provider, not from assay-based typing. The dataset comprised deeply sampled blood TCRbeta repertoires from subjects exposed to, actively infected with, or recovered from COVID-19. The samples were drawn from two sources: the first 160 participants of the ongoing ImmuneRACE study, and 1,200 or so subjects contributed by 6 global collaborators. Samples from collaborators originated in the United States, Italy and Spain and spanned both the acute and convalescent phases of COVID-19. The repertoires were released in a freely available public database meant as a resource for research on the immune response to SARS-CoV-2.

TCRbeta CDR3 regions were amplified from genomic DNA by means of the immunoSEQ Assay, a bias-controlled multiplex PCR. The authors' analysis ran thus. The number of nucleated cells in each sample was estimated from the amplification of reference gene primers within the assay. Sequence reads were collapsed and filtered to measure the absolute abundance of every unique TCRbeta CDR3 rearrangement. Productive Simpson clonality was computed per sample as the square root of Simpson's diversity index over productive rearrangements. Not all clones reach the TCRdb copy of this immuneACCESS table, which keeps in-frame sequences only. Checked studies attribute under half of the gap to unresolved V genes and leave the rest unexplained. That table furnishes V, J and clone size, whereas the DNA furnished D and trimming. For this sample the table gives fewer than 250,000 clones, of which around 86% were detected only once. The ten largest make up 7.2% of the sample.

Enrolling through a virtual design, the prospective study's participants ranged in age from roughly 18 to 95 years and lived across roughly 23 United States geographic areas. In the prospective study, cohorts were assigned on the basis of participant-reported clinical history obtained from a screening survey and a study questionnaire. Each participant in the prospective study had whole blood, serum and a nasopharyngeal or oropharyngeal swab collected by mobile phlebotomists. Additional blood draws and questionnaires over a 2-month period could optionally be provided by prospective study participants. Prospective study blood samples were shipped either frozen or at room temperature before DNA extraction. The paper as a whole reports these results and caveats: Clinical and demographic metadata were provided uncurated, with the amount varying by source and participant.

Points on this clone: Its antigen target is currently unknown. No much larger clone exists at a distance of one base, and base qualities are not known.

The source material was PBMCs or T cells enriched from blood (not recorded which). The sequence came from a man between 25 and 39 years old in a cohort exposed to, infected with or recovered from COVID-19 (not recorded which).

The DNA reads as follows: TGCGCCAGCAGCTCGTCGGGGACAGGGGGCCTCGAGCAGTACTTC. Translated, it gives CASSSSGTGGLEQYF. In this chain, TRBV5-1 is recombined with TRBJ2-7; 12 bases in between match TRBD1. Clipping removes 3 bases from V and 6 bases from J, with 7 as the unmatched junction base count. In the germline V gene, CDR1 corresponds to SGHRS and CDR2 to YFSETQ. Reading from cysteine to phenylalanine, the CDR3 counts 15 amino acids. Only CDR3 DNA remains: 45 bases, in frame from the first base.